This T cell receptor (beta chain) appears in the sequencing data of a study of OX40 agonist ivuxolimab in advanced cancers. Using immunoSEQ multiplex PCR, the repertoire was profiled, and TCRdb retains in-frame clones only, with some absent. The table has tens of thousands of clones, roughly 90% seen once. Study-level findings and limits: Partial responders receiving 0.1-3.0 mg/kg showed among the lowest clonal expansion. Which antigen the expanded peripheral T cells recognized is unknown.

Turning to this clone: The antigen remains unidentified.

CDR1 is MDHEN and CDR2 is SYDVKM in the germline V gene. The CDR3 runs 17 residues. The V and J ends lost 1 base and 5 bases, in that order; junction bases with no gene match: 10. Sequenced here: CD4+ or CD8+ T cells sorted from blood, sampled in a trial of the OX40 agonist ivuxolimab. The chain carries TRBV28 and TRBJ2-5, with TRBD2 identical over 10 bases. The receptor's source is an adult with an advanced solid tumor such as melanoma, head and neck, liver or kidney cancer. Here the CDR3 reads CASSLSASGGLKETQYF. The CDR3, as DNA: TGTGCCAGCAGTTTATCGGCTAGCGGGGGCCTTAAGGAGACCCAGTACTTC.